These 15 T cell receptor beta chains originate from one sample sequenced in a study of immune heterogeneity within non-small cell lung tumors (dated by TCRdb to between 2018 and 2020). Genomic DNA was extracted from bulk tumor tissue and used as the TCR template, and roughly 560 ng gDNA was amplified per sample. During surgery, several biopsies were collected from each primary tumor and placed as far from one another as possible within the tumor mass. The study cohort was described as untreated, and patients were newly diagnosed NSCLC cases undergoing curative surgery. The sample was run on a HiSeq X Ten. The TCR beta CDR3 region was amplified with a multiplex PCR system whose first round ran for around 10 cycles using 32 V-gene forward primers and 13 J-gene reverse primers. Using fastp trimming at Q25 and MiXCR clonotype assembly, TCRdb reanalyzed the public sequencing data and kept in-frame beta chains. Rows are unified per CDR3 protein, each entry keeping the most common DNA and genes. For this sample there are approximately 3,100 distinct CDR3 sequences; 25% to 30% appear just once. The ten most abundant clones make up around 9.3% of the sample.

Sequenced material: lung tumor tissue. All receptors come from a man aged 60 to 75 with non-small cell lung cancer.

The CDR3 is CSVENPGGAGTYEQYF. The CDR3 bases are TGCAGCGTTGAAAACCCAGGGGGGGCCGGTACCTACGAGCAGTACTTC. This sequence joins TRBV29-1 and TRBJ2-7; D possibly matches TRBD1 or TRBD2 (7 bases each). CDR1 is SQVTM, CDR2 ANQGSEA, per germline. The CDR3 contains 16 residues. The V gene lost 2 bases and the J gene lost 2 bases, with 19 bases spanning the gap.

Judged by abundance, this clonotype is medium-sized. The chain carries TRBV3-1 and TRBJ1-2, with 7 bases matching TRBD1. Germline V CDR1 and CDR2: LGHDT, YNNKEL (reference sequence). This CDR3 spans 12 amino acids. Unmatched junction bases numbered 0, after V lost 4 bases and J lost 4 bases. As DNA, the CDR3 is TGTGCCAGCAGCCGGGACAGCTATGGCTACACCTTC. Translation gives CASSRDSYGYTF.

V usage is TRBV11-3 and J usage is TRBJ2-2; D call uncertain. The length of the CDR3 is 12 residues. Germline CDR1 is SGHNT and CDR2 is YENEEA. With 1 base removed from V and 7 bases from J, the gap between germline ends came to 4 bases. In DNA form, the CDR3 reads TGTGCCAGCAGCTTAGCACACGGGGAGCTGTTTTTT. Residues: CASSLAHGELFF.

This clonotype is deemed medium-sized. The rearrangement uses TRBV29-1 and TRBJ1-1; 12 bases match TRBD1. Germline V gene sequence: CDR1 SQVTM, CDR2 ANQGSEA. The V gene end was trimmed by 3 bases and the J gene end by 6 bases; junction bases not matched to a gene: 5. The CDR3 spans 14 residues. This CDR3 is CSVELGQGAAEAFF. In DNA, the CDR3 is TGCAGCGTTGAGCTGGGACAGGGGGCGGCTGAAGCTTTCTTT.

This clonotype showed up just a few times. This chain uses TRBV27 with TRBJ1-1, with 7 bases fitting TRBD1. Germline V gene lookup returns CDR1 MNHEY and CDR2 SMNVEV (reference sequence). This CDR3 comprises 13 residues. V trimming: 2 bases; J trimming: 8 bases; junction bases outside the gene matches: 5. This CDR3 is CASSLRGPGEAFF. CDR3 nucleotide sequence: TGTGCCAGCAGTTTAAGGGGGCCTGGGGAAGCTTTCTTT.

In regard to this clonotype: A much larger clone lies one base from this, so it may be a read error. The chain employs TRBV27 and TRBJ1-2; TRBD1 might be the D (6 bases). CDR3 length: 15 amino acids. In germline, CDR1 is MNHEY, CDR2 SMNVEV (reference sequence). CDR3 DNA sequence: TGTGTCAGCAAAGCAAGGGGGAGCTTGGACTATGGCTACACCTTC. The encoded protein is CVSKARGSLDYGYTF.

By its share, this clonotype is medium-sized. The chain recombines TRBV18 with TRBJ2-1; 9 nucleotides agree with TRBD1. This CDR3 comprises 14 residues. CDR1 is KGHSH and CDR2 is LQKENI in the germline V gene. J gave up 4 bases and V 7 bases, and 5 bases lay outside the gene matches. CDR3 DNA: TGTGCCAGCTTTCCGGGACAGGGATACAATGAGCAGTTCTTC. Translating gives CASFPGQGYNEQFF.

This clonotype qualifies as large. The V call is TRBV6-1, the J call TRBJ1-6, with TRBD1 as a possible D gene (6 bases). The CDR3 is made up of 16 amino acids. Germline loops: CDR1 MNHNS, CDR2 SASEGT. Trimming took off 5 bases at V and 9 bases at J, with 20 bases between the two ends. The CDR3, as DNA: TGTGCCAGCAGTACTTCAGACAGGCCGGGAATTTCACCCCTCCACTTT. This encodes CASSTSDRPGISPLHF.

The chain is built from TRBV10-3 and TRBJ2-1, with a possible D match to TRBD2 (5 bases). CDR3 length equals 13 residues. Trimming removed 6 bases from V and 8 bases from J, with 14 bases in between. Germline V gene data show CDR1 as ENHRY and CDR2 as SYGVKD. DNA of the CDR3: TGTGCCATCAGCCCCCCTAGCACAGATGAGCAGTTCTTC. It translates to CAISPPSTDEQFF.

In its sample, this clonotype was seen a few times. The genes are TRBV11-3 and TRBJ2-1; 7 positions agree with TRBD2. Germline V gene lookup returns CDR1 SGHNT and CDR2 YENEEA. J lost 0 bases, V lost 0 bases, and 8 bases had no gene match. The CDR3 runs to 18 residues. CDR3 nucleotide sequence: TGTGCCAGCAGCTTAGATAGGGGACTATCCCGCTCCTACAATGAGCAGTTCTTC. Translating gives CASSLDRGLSRSYNEQFF.

The chain employs TRBV4-1 and TRBJ2-1, with D unresolved. Trimming left V 1 base short and J 5 bases short, with 9 bases between. This CDR3 is 14 amino acids long. The germline V gene has CDR1 MGHRA and CDR2 YSYEKL. The CDR3 reads CASSQVGLNNEQFF. CDR3 DNA sequence: TGCGCCAGCAGCCAAGTAGGCCTAAACAATGAGCAGTTCTTC.

This clonotype rates as medium-sized (0.01 to 0.1%). V usage is TRBV2 and J usage is TRBJ2-2; D not certain. Deletions cut 8 bases from V and 0 bases from J, with 10 bases between. The CDR3 is 14 residues long. Germline V gene sequence: CDR1 SNHLY, CDR2 FYNNEI. This chain's CDR3 is CASATSPNTGELFF. CDR3 coding DNA: TGTGCCAGCGCCACGTCCCCGAACACCGGGGAGCTGTTTTTT.

This clonotype is medium-sized by share. This chain links TRBV19 with TRBJ2-3; D remains ambiguous. Looked up from germline, CDR1 is LNHDA and CDR2 is SQIVND (reference sequence). The V end lost 3 bases, the J end lost 5 bases, and 9 bases lay between the germline ends. The CDR3 has 13 residues. The CDR3 sequence: CASSIAWEDTQYF. In DNA form, the CDR3 reads TGTGCCAGTAGTATTGCCTGGGAAGATACGCAGTATTTT.

This clonotype appeared a few times. The rearrangement joins TRBV15 to TRBJ1-1; D is perhaps TRBD1 (5 bases). V dropped 1 base and J dropped 4 bases, with 13 bases sitting between them. Germline V gene sequence: CDR1 LNHNV, CDR2 YYDKDF (reference sequence). CDR3 length: 15 amino acids. CDR3 sequence (DNA): TGTGCCACCAGCAGAGTTAAGGGGTTGGGCACTGAAGCTTTCTTT. Translating gives CATSRVKGLGTEAFF.

Remarks on this clonotype: A much larger clone differs from this one at a single base, so this may be a read error. J is TRBJ2-7 and V is TRBV11-2; TRBD1 agrees at 8 bases. V was pared by 10 bases and J by 6 bases, with 11 bases of the junction left unmatched. The germline V gene has CDR1 SGHAT and CDR2 FQNNGV. This CDR3 contains 13 residues. CDR3 sequence reads: CAINRDRFGEQYF. The CDR3 bases are TGTGCCATCAACCGGGACAGGTTTGGCGAGCAGTACTTC.